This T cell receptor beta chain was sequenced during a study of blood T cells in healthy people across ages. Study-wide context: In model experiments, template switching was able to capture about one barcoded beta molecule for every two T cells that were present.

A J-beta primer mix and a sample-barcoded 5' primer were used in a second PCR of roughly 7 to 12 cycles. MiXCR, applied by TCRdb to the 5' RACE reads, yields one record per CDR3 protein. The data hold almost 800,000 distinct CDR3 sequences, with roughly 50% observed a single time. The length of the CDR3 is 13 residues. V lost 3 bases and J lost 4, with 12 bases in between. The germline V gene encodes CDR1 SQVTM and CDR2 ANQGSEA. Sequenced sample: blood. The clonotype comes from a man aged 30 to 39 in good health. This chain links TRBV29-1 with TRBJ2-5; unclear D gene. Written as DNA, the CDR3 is TGCAGCGTTGACTTGACTGGCAGAGAGACCCAGTACTTC. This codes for CSVDLTGRETQYF.